This T cell receptor (beta chain) emerged from a study of blood T cell repertoires in COVID-19 (dated by TCRdb to 2019 to 2021). Describing the broader study: Samples from collaborators originated in the United States, Italy and Spain and spanned both the acute and convalescent phases of COVID-19. The prospective study material was composed of cDNA or gDNA derived from T cells, B-cell-depleted T cells, or PBMCs. The dataset comprised deeply sampled blood TCRbeta repertoires from subjects exposed to, actively infected with, or recovered from COVID-19. A freely available public database, intended as a resource for researchers studying the immune response to SARS-CoV-2, is where the repertoires were released. The samples were drawn from the first 160 participants of the ongoing ImmuneRACE study and from some 1,300 subjects provided by 6 global collaborators. Sample metadata almost always included a de-identified subject ID, COVID-19 status, age in years and sex. HLA class I and class II types, where available, came from metadata supplied by the sample provider rather than from assay-based typing.

Enrolling through a virtual design, the prospective study's participants ranged in age from roughly 18 to 89 years and lived across about two dozen United States geographic areas. Cohort assignment in the prospective study relied on participant-reported clinical history from a screening survey and a study questionnaire. For ImmuneRACE Cohort 3, a participant was defined as recovered based on two consecutive negative NP/OP PCR tests, clearance by a healthcare professional, or resolution of symptoms. In the prospective study, whole blood, serum and a nasopharyngeal or oropharyngeal swab were collected from each participant by mobile phlebotomists. Additional blood draws and questionnaires over an approximately 2-month period could optionally be provided by prospective study participants. Before DNA extraction, blood samples from the prospective study were shipped at room temperature or frozen. On the study overall, not on this receptor specifically: How much clinical and demographic metadata was included differed by source and by participant, and the metadata was provided uncurated.

With regard to this clone: Its antigen remains undetermined. Base qualities are missing; no much larger clone stands one base away.

TCRbeta CDR3 regions were amplified from genomic DNA using the immunoSEQ Assay, a bias-controlled multiplex PCR. Per the source publication's procedure: The number of nucleated cells in each sample was estimated by amplification of reference gene primers within the assay. To quantify the absolute abundance of each unique TCRbeta CDR3 rearrangement, sequence reads were collapsed and filtered. For each sample, productive Simpson clonality was calculated by taking the square root of Simpson's diversity index across productive rearrangements. This is the immuneACCESS table as TCRdb keeps it, with only in-frame sequences that have V and J called. A part of the clones is gone; compared with another copy, unresolved V genes explain less than half, and the rest is unexplained. The D gene and trimming were derived from the DNA, and the V and J assignments and clone size from that table. A total of under 300,000 clones appear in this sample, roughly 86% of them only once. In total, the top ten clones hold 1.9% of the sample.

V and J are trimmed by 5 bases and 4 bases, and the gene matches miss 7 bases of the junction. Taken from cysteine to phenylalanine, the CDR3 has 15 residues. This entry keeps only the CDR3 DNA: 45 bases, framed from base 1. The germline V gene encodes CDR1 SGHDN and CDR2 FVKESK. Recombination linked TRBV14 to TRBJ1-2, with 10 central nucleotides matching TRBD1. The source is a woman aged 60-75 years who had recovered from COVID-19. Sequencing used PBMCs or T cells enriched from blood (not recorded which). The DNA reads as follows: TGTGCCAGCAGCTACCCGGGGACAGGGGCCTATGGCTACACCTTC. Translated, this is CASSYPGTGAYGYTF.